The present entry profiles one T cell receptor (beta chain) with its context. These data come from a study of control samples from healthy donors and cancer patients. Trimming pared 3 bases from V and 5 bases from J, leaving 7 bases between. This CDR3 spans 12 amino acids. Germline V lookup: CDR1 SGHTA, CDR2 FQGNSA. The data were produced by immunoSEQ multiplex PCR, yet TCRdb's version contains in-frame clones alone and is incomplete. The sample holds around 28,000 clones; around nine tenths are singletons and the top ten take under 2%. The clonotype comes from a woman aged 40 to 50 with lung cancer. The sample consisted of PBMCs. This chain links TRBV7-2 with TRBJ1-1; the D gene is possibly TRBD1 (5 bases). The CDR3 is CASSFDRTEAFF. As DNA, the CDR3 is TGTGCCAGCAGCTTCGACAGAACTGAAGCTTTCTTT.